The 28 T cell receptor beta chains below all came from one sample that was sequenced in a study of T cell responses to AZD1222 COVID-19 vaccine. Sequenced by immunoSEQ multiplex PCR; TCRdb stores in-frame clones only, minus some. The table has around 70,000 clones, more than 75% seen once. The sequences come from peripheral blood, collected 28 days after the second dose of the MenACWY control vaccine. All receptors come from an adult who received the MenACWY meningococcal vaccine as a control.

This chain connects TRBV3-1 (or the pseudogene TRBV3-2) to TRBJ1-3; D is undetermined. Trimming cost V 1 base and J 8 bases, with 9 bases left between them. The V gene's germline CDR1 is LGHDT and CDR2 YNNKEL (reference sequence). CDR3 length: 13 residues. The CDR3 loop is CASSQAGSDTIYF. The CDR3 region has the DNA TGTGCCAGCAGCCAAGCGGGGTCGGACACCATATATTTT.

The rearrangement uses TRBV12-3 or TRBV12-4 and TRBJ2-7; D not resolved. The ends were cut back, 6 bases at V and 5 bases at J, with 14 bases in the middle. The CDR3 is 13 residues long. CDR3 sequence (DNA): TGTGCCAGCAGCACGGTTGTAGGCCACGAGCAGTACTTC. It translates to CASSTVVGHEQYF.

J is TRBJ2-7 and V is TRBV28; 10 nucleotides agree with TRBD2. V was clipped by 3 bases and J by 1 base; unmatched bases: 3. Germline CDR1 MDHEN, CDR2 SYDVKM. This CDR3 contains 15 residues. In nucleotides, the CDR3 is TGTGCCAGCAGTTTGGTACTAGCGGGGTCCTACGAGCAGTACTTC. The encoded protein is CASSLVLAGSYEQYF.

The CDR3 sequence is CASRGLGLNTGELFF. Written as DNA, the CDR3 is TGTGCCAGCAGAGGCCTTGGTCTAAACACCGGGGAGCTGTTTTTT. The chain uses TRBV28 and TRBJ2-2; D not resolved. CDR1 and CDR2 (germline): MDHEN, SYDVKM. This CDR3 is 15 amino acids long. Trimming pared 6 bases from V and 2 bases from J, leaving 13 bases between.

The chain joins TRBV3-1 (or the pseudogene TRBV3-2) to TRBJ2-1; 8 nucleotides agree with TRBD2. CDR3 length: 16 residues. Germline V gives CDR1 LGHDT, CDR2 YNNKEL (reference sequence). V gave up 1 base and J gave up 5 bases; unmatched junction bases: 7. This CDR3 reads CASSQGPSGGNNEQFF. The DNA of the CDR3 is TGTGCCAGCAGCCAAGGCCCCAGCGGGGGCAACAATGAGCAGTTCTTC.

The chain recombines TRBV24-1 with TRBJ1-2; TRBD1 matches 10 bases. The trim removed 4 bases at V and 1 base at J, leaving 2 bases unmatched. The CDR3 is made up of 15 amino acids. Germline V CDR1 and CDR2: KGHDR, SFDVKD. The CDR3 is CATSERTGGNYGYTF. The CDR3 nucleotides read TGTGCCACCAGTGAAAGGACAGGGGGTAACTATGGCTACACCTTC.

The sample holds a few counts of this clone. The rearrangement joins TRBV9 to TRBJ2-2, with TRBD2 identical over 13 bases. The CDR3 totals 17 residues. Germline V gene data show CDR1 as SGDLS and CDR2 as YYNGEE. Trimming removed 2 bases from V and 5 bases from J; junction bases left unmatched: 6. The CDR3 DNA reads TGTGCCAGCAGCGTGACTAGCGGGGGGCCTTGGACCGGGGAGCTGTTTTTT. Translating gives CASSVTSGGPWTGELFF.

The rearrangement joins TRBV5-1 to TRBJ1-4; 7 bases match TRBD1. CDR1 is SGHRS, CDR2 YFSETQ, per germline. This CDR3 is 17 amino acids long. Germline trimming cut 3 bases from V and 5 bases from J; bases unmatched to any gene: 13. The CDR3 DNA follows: TGCGCCAGCAGCTATGGGATGGGGACAGATCAGAATGAAAAACTGTTTTTT. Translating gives CASSYGMGTDQNEKLFF.

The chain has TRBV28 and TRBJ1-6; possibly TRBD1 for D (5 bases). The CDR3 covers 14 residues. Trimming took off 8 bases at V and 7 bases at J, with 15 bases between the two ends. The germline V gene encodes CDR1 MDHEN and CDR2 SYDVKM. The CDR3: CASLGGGGNSPLHF. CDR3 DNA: TGTGCCAGCCTCGGTGGGGGGGGAAATTCACCCCTCCACTTT.

The CDR3 region is CASSLVRLLDGYTF. CDR3 in DNA: TGCGCCAGCAGCTTGGTCAGACTACTAGATGGCTACACCTTC. The rearrangement links TRBV5-1 to TRBJ1-2; D is ambiguous. Deletions cut 0 bases from V and 6 bases from J, with 12 bases between. The CDR3 is 14 residues long. The germline CDR1 and CDR2 sequences are SGHRS and YFSETQ.

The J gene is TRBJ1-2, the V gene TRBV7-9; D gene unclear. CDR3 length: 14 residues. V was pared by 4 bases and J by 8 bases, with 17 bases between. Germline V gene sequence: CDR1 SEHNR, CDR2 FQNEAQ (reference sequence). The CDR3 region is CASSSNTYQRGYTF. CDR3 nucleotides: TGTGCCAGCAGCTCCAACACCTACCAACGGGGCTACACCTTC.

The CDR3 bases are TGTGCCAGCAGCCGGATAGCGGGAGGGGTATACAATGAGCAGTTCTTC. Translated: CASSRIAGGVYNEQFF. The chain is built from TRBV7-2 and TRBJ2-1, with TRBD2 identical over 11 bases. Per germline, CDR1 SGHTA and CDR2 FQGNSA. With 5 bases clipped from V and 4 bases from J, the junction kept 7 bases outside the gene matches. There are 16 residues in the CDR3.

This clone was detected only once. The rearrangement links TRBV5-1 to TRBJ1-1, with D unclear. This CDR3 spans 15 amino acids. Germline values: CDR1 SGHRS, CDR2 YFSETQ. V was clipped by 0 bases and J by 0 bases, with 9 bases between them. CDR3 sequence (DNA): TGCGCCAGCAGCTTGGACATCGGGATGAACACTGAAGCTTTCTTT. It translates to CASSLDIGMNTEAFF. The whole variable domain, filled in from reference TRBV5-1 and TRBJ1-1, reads KAGVTQTPRYLIKTRGQQVTLSCSPISGHRSVSWYQQTPGQGLQFLFEYFSETQRNKGNFPGRFSGRQFSNSRSEMNVSTLELGDSALYLCASSLDIGMNTEAFFGQGTRLTVV.

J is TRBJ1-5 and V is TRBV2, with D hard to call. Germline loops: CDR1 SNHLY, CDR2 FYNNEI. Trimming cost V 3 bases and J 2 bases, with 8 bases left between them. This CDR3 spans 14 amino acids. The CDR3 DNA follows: TGTGCCAGCAGTGAGGGATTGGGCAATCAGCCCCAGCATTTT. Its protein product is CASSEGLGNQPQHF.

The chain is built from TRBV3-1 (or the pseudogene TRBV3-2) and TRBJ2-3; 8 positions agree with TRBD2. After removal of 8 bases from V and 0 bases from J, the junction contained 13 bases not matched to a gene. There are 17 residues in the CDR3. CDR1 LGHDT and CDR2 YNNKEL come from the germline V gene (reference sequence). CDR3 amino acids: CASSSEGSGASTDTQYF. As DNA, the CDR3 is TGTGCCAGCTCGTCTGAAGGTAGCGGGGCTAGCACAGATACGCAGTATTTT.

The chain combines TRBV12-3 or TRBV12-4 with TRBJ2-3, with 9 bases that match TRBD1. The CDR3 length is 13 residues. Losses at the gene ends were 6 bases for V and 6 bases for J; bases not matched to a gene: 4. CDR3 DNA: TGTGCCAGCAGAAGGACAGGGGTTGATACGCAGTATTTT. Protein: CASRRTGVDTQYF.

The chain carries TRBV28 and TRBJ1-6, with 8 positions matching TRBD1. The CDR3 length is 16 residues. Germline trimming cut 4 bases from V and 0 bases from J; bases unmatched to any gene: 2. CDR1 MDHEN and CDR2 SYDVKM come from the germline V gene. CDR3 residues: CASSSGQGSYNSPLHF. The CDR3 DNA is TGTGCCAGCAGTTCCGGACAGGGCTCCTATAATTCACCCCTCCACTTT.

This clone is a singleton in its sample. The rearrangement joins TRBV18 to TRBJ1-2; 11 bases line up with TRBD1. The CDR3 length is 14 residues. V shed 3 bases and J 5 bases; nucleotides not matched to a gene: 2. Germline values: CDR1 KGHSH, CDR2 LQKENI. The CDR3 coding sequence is TGTGCCAGCTCACCGGACAGGGGGCCTTATGGCTACACCTTC. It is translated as CASSPDRGPYGYTF. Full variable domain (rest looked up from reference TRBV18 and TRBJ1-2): NAGVMQNPRHLVRRRGQEARLRCSPMKGHSHVYWYRQLPEEGLKFMVYLQKENIIDESGMPKERFSAEFPKEGPSILRIQQVVRGDSAAYFCASSPDRGPYGYTFGSGTRLTVV.

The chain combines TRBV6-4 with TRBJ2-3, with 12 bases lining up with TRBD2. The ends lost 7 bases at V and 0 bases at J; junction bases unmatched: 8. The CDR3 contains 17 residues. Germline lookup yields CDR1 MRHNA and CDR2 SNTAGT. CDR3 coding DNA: TGTGCCAGCACCCCCGGGACTAGCGGGCCTAGCACAGATACGCAGTATTTT. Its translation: CASTPGTSGPSTDTQYF.

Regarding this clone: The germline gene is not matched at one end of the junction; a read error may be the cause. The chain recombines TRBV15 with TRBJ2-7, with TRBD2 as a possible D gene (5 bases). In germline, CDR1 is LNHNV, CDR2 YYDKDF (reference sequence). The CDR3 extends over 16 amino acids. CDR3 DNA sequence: TGTGCCACCAGCAGAGCACCGCTAGCCGTCTCCCACGAGCAGTACTTC. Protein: CATSRAPLAVSHEQYF.

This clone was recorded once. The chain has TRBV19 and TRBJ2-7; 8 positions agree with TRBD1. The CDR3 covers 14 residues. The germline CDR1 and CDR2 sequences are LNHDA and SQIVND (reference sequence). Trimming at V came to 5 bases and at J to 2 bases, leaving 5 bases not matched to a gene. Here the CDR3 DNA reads TGTGCCAGTAGTCCGGACAGGGTGCCCTACGAGCAGTACTTC. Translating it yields CASSPDRVPYEQYF. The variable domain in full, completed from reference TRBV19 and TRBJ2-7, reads DGGITQSPKYLFRKEGQNVTLSCEQNLNHDAMYWYRQDPGQGLRLIYYSQIVNDFQKGDIAEGYSVSREKKESFPLTVTSAQKNPTAFYLCASSPDRVPYEQYFGPGTRLTVT.

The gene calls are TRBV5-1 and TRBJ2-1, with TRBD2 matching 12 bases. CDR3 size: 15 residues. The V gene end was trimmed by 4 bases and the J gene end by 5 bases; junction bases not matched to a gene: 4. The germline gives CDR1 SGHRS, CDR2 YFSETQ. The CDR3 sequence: CASSRLAGADNEQFF. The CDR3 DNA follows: TGCGCCAGCAGCCGACTAGCGGGGGCAGACAATGAGCAGTTCTTC.

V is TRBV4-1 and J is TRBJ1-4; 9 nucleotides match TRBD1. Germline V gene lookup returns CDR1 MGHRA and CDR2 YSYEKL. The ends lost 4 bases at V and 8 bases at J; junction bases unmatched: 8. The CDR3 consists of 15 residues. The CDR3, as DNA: TGCGCCAGCAGCCGGTCCGGGACAGGGTACGAAAAACTGTTTTTT. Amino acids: CASSRSGTGYEKLFF.

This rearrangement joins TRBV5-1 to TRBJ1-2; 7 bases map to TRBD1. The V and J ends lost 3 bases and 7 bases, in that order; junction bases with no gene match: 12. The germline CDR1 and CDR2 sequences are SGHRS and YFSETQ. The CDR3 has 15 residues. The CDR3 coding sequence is TGCGCCAGCAGCTGGTCGACAGGGCGGGAAGGTGGCTACACCTTC. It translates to CASSWSTGREGGYTF.

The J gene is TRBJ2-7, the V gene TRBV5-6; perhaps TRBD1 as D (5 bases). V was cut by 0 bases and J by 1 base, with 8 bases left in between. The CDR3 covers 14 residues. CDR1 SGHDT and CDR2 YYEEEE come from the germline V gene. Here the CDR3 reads CASSLAGASYEQYF. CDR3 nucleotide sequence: TGTGCCAGCAGCTTGGCTGGGGCGTCCTACGAGCAGTACTTC.

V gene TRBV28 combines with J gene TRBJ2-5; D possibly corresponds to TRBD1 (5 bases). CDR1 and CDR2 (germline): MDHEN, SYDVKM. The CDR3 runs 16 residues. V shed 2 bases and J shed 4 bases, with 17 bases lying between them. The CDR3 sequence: CASSLDQGRVPETQYF. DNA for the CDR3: TGTGCCAGCAGTTTAGATCAGGGCAGGGTCCCAGAGACCCAGTACTTC.

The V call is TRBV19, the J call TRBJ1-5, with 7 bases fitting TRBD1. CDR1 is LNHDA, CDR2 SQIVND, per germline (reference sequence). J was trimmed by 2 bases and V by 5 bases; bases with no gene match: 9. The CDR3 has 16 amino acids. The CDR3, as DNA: TGTGCCAGTAGTGGCCGACAGGGATTCGGCAATCAGCCCCAGCATTTT. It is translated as CASSGRQGFGNQPQHF.

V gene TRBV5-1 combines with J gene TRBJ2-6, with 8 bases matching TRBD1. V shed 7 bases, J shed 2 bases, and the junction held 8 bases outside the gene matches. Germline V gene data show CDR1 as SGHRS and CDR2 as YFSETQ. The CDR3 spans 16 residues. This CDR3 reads CASGQGSTPGANVLTF. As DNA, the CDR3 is TGCGCCAGCGGACAGGGTTCCACCCCTGGGGCCAACGTCCTGACTTTC.